Included here is one T cell receptor beta chain sequence, with context. This clone may be a read error of a much larger clone one base away. Using unique molecular identifiers, the investigators prepared the TCRbeta library. Using its own MiXCR run on the PCR reads, TCRdb lists one record per CDR3 protein. Among over 150,000 distinct CDR3 sequences, 6% to 7% were seen once, and the ten largest hold 3%. CDR1 and CDR2 from the germline V gene are ENHRY and SYGVKD. CDR3 size: 16 residues. This sample was taken from a study of T-cell reconstitution after alpha-beta-depleted transplantation in children. The sample in question was PBMCs from the stem cell graft donor, obtained from the stem cell graft. This TCR came from a human donor who donated a stem cell graft to a child with Wiskott-Aldrich syndrome. The chain carries TRBV10-3 and TRBJ2-1, with D tentatively TRBD2 (5 bases). The CDR3 DNA reads TGTGCCATCAATGAGGCCCTAGCCAGCCGGAACAATGAGCAGTTCTTC. Its protein product is CAINEALASRNNEQFF.